The source of this T cell receptor beta chain is a study of cytomegalovirus exposure and HLA in healthy donors. The germline CDR1 and CDR2 sequences are LNHDA and SQIVND (reference sequence). This CDR3 contains 14 residues. With 1 base removed from V and 8 bases from J, the gap between germline ends came to 14 bases. Though nominally healthy at sampling, donors likely had unrecorded immune exposures. Points from the study as a whole: Immune exposure was documented only through CMV serostatus.

On this clone itself: What it binds is unknown.

The study ran its PCR with 60 Vbeta and 13 Jbeta primers. Original analysis: Counted up in a later analysis, unique TCR beta chains came to approximately 77 million, with about 9.9 million shared. Profiled with immunoSEQ multiplex PCR; TCRdb holds only in-frame clones, not every one. V and J calls and clone size follow that table, whereas D and trimming were derived from the DNA. The sample yields 85,000 to 100,000 clones, around 80% seen once. The chain employs TRBV19 and TRBJ1-2; perhaps TRBD1 as D (6 bases). The sample taken for sequencing was PBMCs. The receptor's source is a male donor in good health and CMV-seropositive. The DNA for the CDR3 is TGTGCCAGTAGTATAGTCACAGGGAGAGGCGGCTACACCTTC. Its protein product is CASSIVTGRGGYTF.